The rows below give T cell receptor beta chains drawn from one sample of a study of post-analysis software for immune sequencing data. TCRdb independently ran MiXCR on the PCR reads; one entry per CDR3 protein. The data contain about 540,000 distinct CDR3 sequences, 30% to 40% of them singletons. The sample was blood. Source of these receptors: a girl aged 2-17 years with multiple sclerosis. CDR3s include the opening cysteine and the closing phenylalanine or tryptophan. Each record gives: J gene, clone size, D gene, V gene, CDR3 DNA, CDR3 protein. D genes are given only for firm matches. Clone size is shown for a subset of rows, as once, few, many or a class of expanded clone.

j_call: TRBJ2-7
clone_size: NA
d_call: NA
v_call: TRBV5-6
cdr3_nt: TGTGCCAGCAGCTTATCCCCGGGACCAAATTTCTCCTACGAGCAGTACTTC
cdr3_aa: CASSLSPGPNFSYEQYF

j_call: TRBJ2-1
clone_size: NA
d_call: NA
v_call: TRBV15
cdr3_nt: TGTGCCACCAGCACTCTAGCCGGCGAGCAGTTCTTC
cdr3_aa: CATSTLAGEQFF

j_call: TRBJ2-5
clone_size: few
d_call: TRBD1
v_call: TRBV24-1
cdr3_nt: TGTGCCACCAGTGATCCCCGACAGGGCACGGGCGCGGAGACCCAGTACTTC
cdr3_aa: CATSDPRQGTGAETQYF

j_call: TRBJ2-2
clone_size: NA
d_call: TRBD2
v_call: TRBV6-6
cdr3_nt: TGTGCCAGCAACGAGCGGGGGACTACCGGGGAGCTGTTTTTT
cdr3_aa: CASNERGTTGELFF

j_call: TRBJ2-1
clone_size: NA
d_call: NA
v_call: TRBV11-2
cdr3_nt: TGTGCCAGCAGTCCCGCTAGCCCCTACTCCTCTTACAATGAGCAGTTCTTC
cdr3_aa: CASSPASPYSSYNEQFF

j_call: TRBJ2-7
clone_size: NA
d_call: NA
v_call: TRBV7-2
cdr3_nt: TGTGCCAGCAGCCTAGGGAGGTCGGAGCGGTCGGCCTTCGAGCAGTACTTC
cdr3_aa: CASSLGRSERSAFEQYF

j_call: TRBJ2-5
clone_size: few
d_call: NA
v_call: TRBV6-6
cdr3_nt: TGTGCCAGATCGGAGGAGCAGTACTTC
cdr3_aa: CARSEEQYF

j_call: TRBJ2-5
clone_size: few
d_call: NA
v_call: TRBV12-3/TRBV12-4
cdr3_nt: TGTGCCAGCGGGCCCGATCAAGAGACCCAGTACTTC
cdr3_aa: CASGPDQETQYF

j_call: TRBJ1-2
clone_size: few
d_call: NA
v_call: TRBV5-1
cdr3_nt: TGCGCCAGCAGCTTGGTGGACCGGGCTGGTAACTATGGCTACACCTTC
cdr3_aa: CASSLVDRAGNYGYTF

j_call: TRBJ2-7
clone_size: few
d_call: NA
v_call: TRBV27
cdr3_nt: TGTGCCAGCAGTTACAGCAGCTCCTACGAGCAGTACTTC
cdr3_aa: CASSYSSSYEQYF

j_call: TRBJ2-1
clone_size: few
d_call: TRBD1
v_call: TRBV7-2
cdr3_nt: TGTGCCAGCAGACTAGACAGGGCTAGGGAGCAGTTCTTC
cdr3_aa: CASRLDRAREQFF

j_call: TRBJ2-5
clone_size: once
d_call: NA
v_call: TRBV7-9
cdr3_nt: TGTGCCACCGGGACACAAGAGACCCAGTACTTC
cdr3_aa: CATGTQETQYF

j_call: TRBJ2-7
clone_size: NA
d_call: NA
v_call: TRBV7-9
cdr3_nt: TGTGTCAGCACTCCCGGGGCAGGAGAAAACTACGAGCAGTACTTC
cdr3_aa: CVSTPGAGENYEQYF

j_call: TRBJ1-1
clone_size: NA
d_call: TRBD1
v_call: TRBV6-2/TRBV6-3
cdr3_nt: TGTGCCAGCAGTTCCATCAGGGGGCGTCGGACTGAAGCTTTCTTT
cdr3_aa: CASSSIRGRRTEAFF

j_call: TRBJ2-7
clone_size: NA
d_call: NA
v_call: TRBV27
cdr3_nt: TGTGCCACCTACGGCCTAAGGGGGGGGCTCTACGAGCAGTACTTC
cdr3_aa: CATYGLRGGLYEQYF

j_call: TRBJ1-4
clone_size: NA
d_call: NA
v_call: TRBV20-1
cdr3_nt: TGCAGTGCTAGAGACGCGACAGGCTCGAATGAAAAACTGTTTTTT
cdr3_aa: CSARDATGSNEKLFF

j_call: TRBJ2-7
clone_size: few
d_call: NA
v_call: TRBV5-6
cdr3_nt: TGTGCCAGCAGTTCCCAGGACTACGAGCAGTACTTC
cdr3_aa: CASSSQDYEQYF

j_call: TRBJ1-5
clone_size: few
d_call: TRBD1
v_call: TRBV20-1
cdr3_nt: TGCAGTGCCGTAGACAGGGCGTTACAGACTCGTCAGCCCCAGCATTTT
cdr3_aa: CSAVDRALQTRQPQHF

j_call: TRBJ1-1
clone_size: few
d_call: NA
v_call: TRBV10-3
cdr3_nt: TGTGCCATAAGAGGGGGTACTGAAGCTTTCTTT
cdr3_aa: CAIRGGTEAFF

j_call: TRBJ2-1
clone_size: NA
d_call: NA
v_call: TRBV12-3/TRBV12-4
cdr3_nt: TGTGCCAGCAGTTTAGAGATAGCGTATGAGCAGTTCTTC
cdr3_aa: CASSLEIAYEQFF

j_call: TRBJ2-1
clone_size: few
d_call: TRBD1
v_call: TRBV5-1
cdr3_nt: TGCGCCAGCAGCTTGGCGGGACAGGGGTACAATGAGCAGTTCTTC
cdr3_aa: CASSLAGQGYNEQFF

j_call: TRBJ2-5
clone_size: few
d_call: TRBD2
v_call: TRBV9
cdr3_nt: TGTGCCAGCAGCGTAGATCCGGCGGGGGGATTACAAGAGACCCAGTACTTC
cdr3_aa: CASSVDPAGGLQETQYF

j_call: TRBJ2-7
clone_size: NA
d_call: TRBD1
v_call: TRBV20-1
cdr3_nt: TGCAGTGCTAGTAGGGGACAGAGGGCCCACGAGCAGTACTTC
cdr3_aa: CSASRGQRAHEQYF

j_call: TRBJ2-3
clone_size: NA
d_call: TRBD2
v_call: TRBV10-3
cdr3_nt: TGTGCCATCAGTGCGGCGGGAGGACGCACAGATACGCAGTATTTT
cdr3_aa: CAISAAGGRTDTQYF

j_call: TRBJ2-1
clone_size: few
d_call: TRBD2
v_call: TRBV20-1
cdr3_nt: TGCAGTGCCCGGAATAGCGGGGGGGACAATGAGCAGTTCTTC
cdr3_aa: CSARNSGGDNEQFF

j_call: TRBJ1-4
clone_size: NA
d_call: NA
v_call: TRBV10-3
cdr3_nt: TGTGCCATCAGTGGTCCGGGTAGTGAAAAACTGTTTTTT
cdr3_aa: CAISGPGSEKLFF

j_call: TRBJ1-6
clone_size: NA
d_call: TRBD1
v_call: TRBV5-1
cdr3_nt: TGCGCCAGCAGCTGGGACAGGGGAGGCTCACCCCTCCACTTT
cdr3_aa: CASSWDRGGSPLHF

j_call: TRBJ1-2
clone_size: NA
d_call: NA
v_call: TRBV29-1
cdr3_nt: TGCAGCGTCGTAAAAAGCACAGGAGACTATGGCTACACCTTC
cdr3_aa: CSVVKSTGDYGYTF

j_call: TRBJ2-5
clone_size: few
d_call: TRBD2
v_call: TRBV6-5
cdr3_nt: TGTGCCAGCAGTTACGGCTCTAGCGGGGGGGCCGGGGAGACCCAGTACTTC
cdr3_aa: CASSYGSSGGAGETQYF

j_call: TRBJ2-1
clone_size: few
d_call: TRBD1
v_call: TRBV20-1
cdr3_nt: TGCAGTGCGTCACAGGGGTCCCCCTACAATGAGCAGTTCTTC
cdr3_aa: CSASQGSPYNEQFF

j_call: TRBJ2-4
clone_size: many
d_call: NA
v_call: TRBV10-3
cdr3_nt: TGTGCCATCAGTGAAGGTCAGGGGTACATTCAGTACTTC
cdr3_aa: CAISEGQGYIQYF

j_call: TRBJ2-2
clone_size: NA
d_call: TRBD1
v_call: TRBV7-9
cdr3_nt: TGTGCCAGCAGCATTGAACAGGGGGCTAACACCGGGGAGCTGTTTTTT
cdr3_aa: CASSIEQGANTGELFF

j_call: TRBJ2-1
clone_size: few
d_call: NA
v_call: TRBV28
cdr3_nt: TGTGCCAGCAGGTCCACAGTACTCTACAATGAGCAGTTCTTC
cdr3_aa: CASRSTVLYNEQFF

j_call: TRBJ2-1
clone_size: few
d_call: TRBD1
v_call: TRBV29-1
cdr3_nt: TGCAGCGTTGGGATGACAGGGGGCTACGGGGGTGGAGAGCAGTTCTTC
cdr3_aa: CSVGMTGGYGGGEQFF

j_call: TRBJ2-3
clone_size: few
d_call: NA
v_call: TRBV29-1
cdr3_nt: TGCAGCGTTGAAGTGGGGTATGGGACAGATACGCAGTATTTT
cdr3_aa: CSVEVGYGTDTQYF

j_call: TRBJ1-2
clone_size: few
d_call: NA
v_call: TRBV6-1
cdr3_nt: TGTGCCAGCAGTGATTCAGGGTCCTACTATGGCTACACCTTC
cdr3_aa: CASSDSGSYYGYTF

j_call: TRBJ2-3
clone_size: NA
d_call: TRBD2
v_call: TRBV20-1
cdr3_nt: TGCAGTGCCAACCCCGGGAGGGAAAAAATAGATACGCAGTATTTT
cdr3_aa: CSANPGREKIDTQYF

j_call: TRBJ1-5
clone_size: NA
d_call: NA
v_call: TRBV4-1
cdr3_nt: TGCGCCAGCAGCCTCGGGCCCAGTGGTCCCAATCAGCCCCAGCATTTT
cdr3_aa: CASSLGPSGPNQPQHF

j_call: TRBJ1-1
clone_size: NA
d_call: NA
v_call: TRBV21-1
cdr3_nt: TGTGCCAGACCCAGGGAGGACACTGAAGCTTTCTTT
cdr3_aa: CARPREDTEAFF

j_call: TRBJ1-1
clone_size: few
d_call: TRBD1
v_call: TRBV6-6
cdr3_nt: TGTGCCAGCAGTTCGACCACAGGGGGACGAGACACTGAAGCTTTCTTT
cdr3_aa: CASSSTTGGRDTEAFF

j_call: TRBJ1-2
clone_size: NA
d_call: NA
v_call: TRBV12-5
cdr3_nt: TGTGCTAGTGGCACGGCAGAAAAACCTGGCTACACCTTC
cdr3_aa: CASGTAEKPGYTF

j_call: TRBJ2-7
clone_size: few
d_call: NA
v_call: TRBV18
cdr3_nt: TGTGCCAGCTCACCATTGAGGGGCCCAAACTACGAGCAGTACTTC
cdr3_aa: CASSPLRGPNYEQYF

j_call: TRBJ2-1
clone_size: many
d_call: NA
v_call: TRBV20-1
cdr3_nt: TGCAGTGCTGGGCCCCCCGAATACAATGAGCAGTTCTTC
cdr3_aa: CSAGPPEYNEQFF

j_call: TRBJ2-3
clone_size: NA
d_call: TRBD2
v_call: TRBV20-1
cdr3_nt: TGCAGTGCTAGTTGGCTAGCGGGGTCGAGCACAGATACGCAGTATTTT
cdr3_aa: CSASWLAGSSTDTQYF

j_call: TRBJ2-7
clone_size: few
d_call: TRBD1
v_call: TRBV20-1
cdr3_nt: TGCAGTGCTAGAATGGGACAGGGGTTTACCTACGAGCAGTACTTC
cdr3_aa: CSARMGQGFTYEQYF